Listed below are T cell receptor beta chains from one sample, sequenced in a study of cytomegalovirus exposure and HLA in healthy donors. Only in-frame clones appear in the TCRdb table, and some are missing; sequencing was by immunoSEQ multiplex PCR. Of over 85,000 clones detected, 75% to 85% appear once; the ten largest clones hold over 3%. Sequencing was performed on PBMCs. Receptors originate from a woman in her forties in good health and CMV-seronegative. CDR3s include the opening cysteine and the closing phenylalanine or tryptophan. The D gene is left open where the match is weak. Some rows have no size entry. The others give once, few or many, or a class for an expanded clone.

CDR3: CASSQGQDASPLNF; DNA: TGCGCCAGCAGCCAAGGACAGGACGCCTCACCCCTCAACTTT; size: -; D: TRBD1; length: 14; V: TRBV5-1; J: TRBJ1-6
CDR3: CASTREETQYF; DNA: TGTGCCAGCACGAGGGAAGAGACCCAGTACTTC; size: -; D: -; length: 11; V: TRBV6-5; J: TRBJ2-5
CDR3: CATSRDPSEDEQFF; DNA: TGTGCCACCAGCAGAGATCCTTCAGAGGATGAGCAGTTCTTC; size: -; D: -; length: 14; V: TRBV15; J: TRBJ2-1
CDR3: CASSGQGVSEAFF; DNA: TGTGCCAGCAGCGGGCAGGGGGTCTCTGAAGCTTTCTTT; size: -; D: TRBD1; length: 13; V: TRBV5-8; J: TRBJ1-1
CDR3: CASSLDGRDVEKLFF; DNA: TGTGCCAGCAGCTTAGATGGCAGGGATGTTGAAAAACTGTTTTTT; size: -; D: -; length: 15; V: TRBV7-2; J: TRBJ1-4
CDR3: CASSLDIATNEKLFF; DNA: TGTGCCAGCAGTTTAGACATAGCAACTAATGAAAAACTGTTTTTT; size: -; D: -; length: 15; V: TRBV6-6; J: TRBJ1-4
CDR3: CASSLHRGETQYF; DNA: TGTGCCAGCAGCCTCCACAGGGGGGAGACCCAGTACTTC; size: -; D: TRBD1; length: 13; V: TRBV6-6; J: TRBJ2-5
CDR3: CASTGASAAYEQYF; DNA: TGTGCATCAACCGGGGCTAGCGCCGCCTACGAGCAGTACTTC; size: -; D: -; length: 14; V: TRBV6-6; J: TRBJ2-7
CDR3: CASSVDRSRQAGANVLTF; DNA: TGTGCCAGCAGCGTAGACCGCTCCAGACAGGCTGGGGCCAACGTCCTGACTTTC; size: -; D: -; length: 18; V: TRBV9; J: TRBJ2-6
CDR3: CASSFGQGAGGELFF; DNA: TGTGCCAGCAGCTTTGGACAGGGGGCCGGCGGGGAGCTGTTTTTT; size: -; D: TRBD1; length: 15; V: TRBV11-3; J: TRBJ2-2
CDR3: CASSQAGTARYEQFF; DNA: TGTGCCAGCAGCCAAGCTGGGACAGCGCGGTATGAGCAGTTCTTC; size: -; D: TRBD1; length: 15; V: TRBV14; J: TRBJ2-1
CDR3: CASSPDWGDTQYF; DNA: TGTGCCAGCAGCCCGGACTGGGGTGATACGCAGTATTTT; size: -; D: -; length: 13; V: TRBV7-6; J: TRBJ2-3
CDR3: CASSTTGISGNTIYF; DNA: TGTGCCAGCAGTACGACAGGGATCTCTGGAAACACCATATATTTT; size: -; D: TRBD1; length: 15; V: TRBV6-6; J: TRBJ1-3
CDR3: CASSPLGDNSPLHF; DNA: TGTGCCAGCAGCCCCCTCGGGGATAATTCACCCCTCCACTTT; size: -; D: -; length: 14; V: TRBV9; J: TRBJ1-6
CDR3: CASGFQTGARGYTF; DNA: TGTGCTAGTGGTTTTCAAACAGGGGCACGTGGCTACACCTTC; size: -; D: TRBD1; length: 14; V: TRBV12-5; J: TRBJ1-2
CDR3: CASSLGQGMNTEAFF; DNA: TGTGCCAGCAGCTTAGGACAGGGGATGAACACTGAAGCTTTCTTT; size: -; D: TRBD1; length: 15; V: TRBV7-2; J: TRBJ1-1
CDR3: CASSQDWAALGYTF; DNA: TGCGCCAGCAGCCAAGATTGGGCAGCTCTTGGCTACACCTTC; size: -; D: -; length: 14; V: TRBV4-3; J: TRBJ1-2
CDR3: CASDPRRAGNTIYF; DNA: TGTGCCAGCGATCCAAGGCGGGCTGGAAACACCATATATTTT; size: few; D: -; length: 14; V: TRBV7-9; J: TRBJ1-3
CDR3: CASSLVSPDRFSPLHF; DNA: TGTGCCAGCAGCTTAGTTTCCCCGGACAGGTTTTCACCCCTCCACTTT; size: -; D: TRBD1; length: 16; V: TRBV7-6; J: TRBJ1-6
CDR3: CASSQDGTGDGYTF; DNA: TGCGCCAGCAGCCAAGACGGGACAGGGGATGGCTACACCTTC; size: -; D: TRBD1; length: 14; V: TRBV4-3; J: TRBJ1-2
CDR3: CSVWAALGTQYF; DNA: TGCAGCGTATGGGCCGCTTTGGGGACCCAGTACTTC; size: -; D: -; length: 12; V: TRBV29-1; J: TRBJ2-5
CDR3: CASSNDRGNQPQHF; DNA: TGTGCCAGCAGCAACGACAGGGGGAATCAGCCCCAGCATTTT; size: -; D: TRBD1; length: 14; V: TRBV7-6; J: TRBJ1-5
CDR3: CASSSNTGELFF; DNA: TGTGCCAGCAGCTCCAACACCGGGGAGCTGTTTTTT; size: -; D: -; length: 12; V: TRBV27; J: TRBJ2-2
CDR3: CASSQRAGDYGYPF; DNA: TGCGCCAGCAGCCAACGGGCAGGTGACTATGGCTACCCCTTC; size: -; D: -; length: 14; V: TRBV4-3; J: TRBJ1-2
CDR3: CASSFGPGRDGYTF; DNA: TGTGCCAGCAGCTTTGGGCCGGGCAGGGATGGCTACACCTTC; size: few; D: -; length: 14; V: TRBV7-3; J: TRBJ1-2
CDR3: CAWSVGQGPYEQYF; DNA: TGTGCCTGGAGTGTAGGACAGGGCCCCTACGAGCAGTACTTC; size: -; D: TRBD1; length: 14; V: TRBV30; J: TRBJ2-7
CDR3: CASSLLSAGTDFPGELFF; DNA: TGTGCCAGCAGTTTGCTGTCTGCCGGGACAGACTTCCCCGGGGAGCTGTTTTTT; size: -; D: TRBD1; length: 18; V: TRBV27; J: TRBJ2-2
CDR3: CASSDGPILYNEQFF; DNA: TGTGCCAGCAGTGATGGTCCTATACTCTACAATGAGCAGTTCTTC; size: -; D: -; length: 15; V: TRBV25-1; J: TRBJ2-1
CDR3: CASSLRGGNTGELFF; DNA: TGTGCCAGCAGCTTGAGGGGGGGGAACACCGGGGAGCTGTTTTTT; size: few; D: -; length: 15; V: TRBV5-5; J: TRBJ2-2
CDR3: CASRTGTTYEQYF; DNA: TGTGCCAGCAGAACCGGGACAACCTACGAGCAGTACTTC; size: -; D: -; length: 13; V: TRBV2; J: TRBJ2-7
CDR3: CASSPLQETQYF; DNA: TGTGCCAGCAGCCCCTTGCAAGAGACCCAGTACTTC; size: -; D: -; length: 12; V: TRBV6-1; J: TRBJ2-5
CDR3: CAWRQGNTGELFF; DNA: TGTGCCTGGAGACAGGGTAACACCGGGGAGCTGTTTTTT; size: -; D: -; length: 13; V: TRBV30; J: TRBJ2-2
CDR3: CAISESRTGTVEKLFF; DNA: TGTGCCATCAGTGAGTCTAGGACAGGGACCGTCGAAAAACTGTTTTTT; size: few; D: TRBD1; length: 16; V: TRBV10-3; J: TRBJ1-4
CDR3: CASSYGSGANTDTQYF; DNA: TGTGCCAGCAGTTACGGGAGCGGGGCTAACACAGATACGCAGTATTTT; size: -; D: TRBD2; length: 16; V: TRBV6-6; J: TRBJ2-3
CDR3: CASSGGDRDTGELFF; DNA: TGTGCCAGCAGCGGGGGGGACAGGGACACCGGGGAGCTGTTTTTT; size: few; D: -; length: 15; V: TRBV28; J: TRBJ2-2
CDR3: CASSVAGQGIEPQHF; DNA: TGTGCCAGCAGCGTAGCAGGACAGGGGATTGAGCCCCAGCATTTT; size: -; D: TRBD1; length: 15; V: TRBV9; J: TRBJ1-5
CDR3: CASSSGSSGAPYEQYF; DNA: TGCGCCAGCAGCTCCGGTAGTAGCGGGGCCCCCTACGAGCAGTACTTC; size: once; D: TRBD2; length: 16; V: TRBV5-1; J: TRBJ2-7
CDR3: CASSQEGGRSTDTQYF; DNA: TGCGCCAGCAGCCAAGAAGGCGGGCGTAGCACAGATACGCAGTATTTT; size: few; D: -; length: 16; V: TRBV4-1; J: TRBJ2-3
CDR3: CASSIRDRDYGYTF; DNA: TGTGCCAGTAGTATACGGGACAGGGACTATGGCTACACCTTC; size: -; D: TRBD1; length: 14; V: TRBV19; J: TRBJ1-2
CDR3: CAWGTGYTEAFF; DNA: TGTGCCTGGGGGACAGGGTACACTGAAGCTTTCTTT; size: -; D: TRBD1; length: 12; V: TRBV30; J: TRBJ1-1
CDR3: CASSLLTSGTEAFF; DNA: TGTGCCAGCAGCTTATTAACGTCCGGCACTGAAGCTTTCTTT; size: once; D: -; length: 14; V: TRBV11-2; J: TRBJ1-1
CDR3: CASSLGEGYEQYF; DNA: TGTGCCAGCAGCTTAGGGGAGGGTTACGAGCAGTACTTC; size: -; D: TRBD2; length: 13; V: TRBV7-7; J: TRBJ2-7
CDR3: CASSSPTYSYEQYF; DNA: TGTGCCAGCAGTTCGCCGACATACTCCTACGAGCAGTACTTC; size: -; D: -; length: 14; V: TRBV28; J: TRBJ2-7
CDR3: CASSQTGGGQPQHF; DNA: TGTGCCAGCAGCCAGACAGGGGGTGGGCAGCCCCAGCATTTT; size: -; D: TRBD1; length: 14; V: TRBV7-2; J: TRBJ1-5
CDR3: CASSLPGSGPYEQYF; DNA: TGTGCCAGCAGCCTCCCGGGGTCCGGCCCCTACGAGCAGTACTTC; size: few; D: -; length: 15; V: TRBV5-6; J: TRBJ2-7
CDR3: CASSRSGGAHNEQFF; DNA: TGTGCCAGCAGCCGTAGCGGGGGGGCCCACAATGAGCAGTTCTTC; size: -; D: TRBD2; length: 15; V: TRBV7-2; J: TRBJ2-1
CDR3: CASSPRQDSGNTIYF; DNA: TGTGCCAGCAGCCCCCGACAGGACTCTGGAAACACCATATATTTT; size: -; D: -; length: 15; V: TRBV9; J: TRBJ1-3
CDR3: CASSSGGAAETQYF; DNA: TGCGCCAGCAGTTCTGGGGGGGCAGCAGAGACCCAGTACTTC; size: -; D: -; length: 14; V: TRBV4-3; J: TRBJ2-5
CDR3: CAISGTDQETQYF; DNA: TGTGCCATCAGTGGGACAGATCAAGAGACCCAGTACTTC; size: few; D: -; length: 13; V: TRBV10-3; J: TRBJ2-5
CDR3: CASRIDRAHQETQYF; DNA: TGTGCCAGCAGAATAGACAGGGCCCACCAAGAGACCCAGTACTTC; size: -; D: TRBD1; length: 15; V: TRBV28; J: TRBJ2-5
CDR3: CASSQFSGGYNEQFF; DNA: TGTGCCAGCAGCCAATTTAGCGGGGGGTACAATGAGCAGTTCTTC; size: -; D: TRBD2; length: 15; V: TRBV4-2; J: TRBJ2-1
CDR3: CASSESGGGANEQFF; DNA: TGTGCCAGCAGTGAATCCGGCGGGGGGGCTAATGAGCAGTTCTTC; size: -; D: TRBD2; length: 15; V: TRBV25-1; J: TRBJ2-1
CDR3: CSVVGVKGAGGNEKLFF; DNA: TGCAGCGTTGTGGGGGTGAAGGGGGCAGGAGGTAATGAAAAACTGTTTTTT; size: once; D: TRBD1; length: 17; V: TRBV29-1; J: TRBJ1-4
CDR3: CASSEHGDRAYNEQFF; DNA: TGTGCCAGCAGTGAACACGGGGACAGGGCCTACAATGAGCAGTTCTTC; size: -; D: TRBD1; length: 16; V: TRBV6-1; J: TRBJ2-1
CDR3: CAAGTSVETQYF; DNA: TGTGCCGCCGGGACTAGCGTTGAGACCCAGTACTTC; size: once; D: TRBD2; length: 12; V: TRBV6-5; J: TRBJ2-5